The clone carrying this T cell receptor beta chain was detected a few times. Its antigen is as yet unknown. Germline assignment: CDR1 SGHRS and CDR2 YFSETQ. This CDR3 contains 16 residues. V lost 3 bases, J lost 0 bases, and 10 bases lay in between. This sample was included in a study of cytomegalovirus exposure and HLA in healthy donors. Primers included in the PCR were 60 Vbeta and 13 Jbeta primers. Repertoires were generated with immunoSEQ multiplex PCR, while TCRdb's copy carries only in-frame clones and drops some. This table has 150,000 or so clones, roughly 75% appearing once. Notes on the study in general: A link between a missense DCLRE1C variant and TCR beta V- and J-gene trimming emerged from a later analysis.

V and J are TRBV5-1 and TRBJ2-6, with no clear D. This receptor was identified in a woman between 40 and 50 years old in good health and CMV-seropositive. The sequencing input was PBMCs. CDR3: CASSSTPGSGANVLTF. The CDR3 bases are TGCGCCAGCAGCTCTACACCGGGCTCTGGGGCCAACGTCCTGACTTTC.